The TCR beta chain under discussion was sequenced for a study of identical twins. Whole-study results and caveats: Partly confounded zero-insertion analyses could result from invariant MAIT and iNKT cells. Fewer insertions marked abundant cord blood beta clonotypes; young adult naive trended weakly, memory not at all. For out-of-frame alpha sequences shared by twins, low generation probability was in excess.

Every sampled donor was Caucasian and healthy. Each CDR3 protein gets one entry after TCRdb re-called the 5' RACE reads with MiXCR. The sample holds around 1.7 million distinct CDR3 sequences; about 30% are singletons and the top ten take 0.25% to 0.3%. V lost 1 base and J lost 2, with 10 bases in between. Germline CDR1 is SGHVS and CDR2 is FNYEAQ. CDR3 length equals 15 residues. Comment on this clonotype: Its antigen remains unidentified.

Sequenced sample: cord blood. The rearrangement links TRBV7-6 to TRBJ2-3; D perhaps matches TRBD2 (5 bases). The clonotype originates from a newborn girl in good health. The CDR3 region is CASSLVWGDTDTQYF. The CDR3 DNA follows: TGTGCCAGCAGCTTAGTATGGGGAGACACAGATACGCAGTATTTT.